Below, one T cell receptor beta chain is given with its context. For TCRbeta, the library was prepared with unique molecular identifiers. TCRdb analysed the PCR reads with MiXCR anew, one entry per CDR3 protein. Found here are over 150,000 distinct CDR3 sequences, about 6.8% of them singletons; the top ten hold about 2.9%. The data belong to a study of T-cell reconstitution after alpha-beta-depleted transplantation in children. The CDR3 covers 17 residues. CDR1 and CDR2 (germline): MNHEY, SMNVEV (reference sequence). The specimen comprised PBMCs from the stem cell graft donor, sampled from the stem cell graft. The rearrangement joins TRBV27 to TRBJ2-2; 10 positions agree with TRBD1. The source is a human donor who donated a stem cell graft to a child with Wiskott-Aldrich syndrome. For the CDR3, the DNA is TGTACCTTCAGTTTAGGGTTCCGACAGGGGGCGTACGGGGAGCTGTTTTTT. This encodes CTFSLGFRQGAYGELFF.